This is a list of T cell receptor beta chains from one sample in a study of T cells after yellow fever vaccination. TCRdb analysed the 5' RACE reads with MiXCR anew, one entry per CDR3 protein. Found here are around 16,000 distinct CDR3 sequences, 4% of them singletons; the top ten hold 0.4% to 0.45%. The material was PBMCs, either bulk or a sorted T-cell subset (CD4+, CD8+, memory, or dextramer-sorted; not recorded which), obtained 15 days after the yellow fever booster vaccination. Source of these receptors: a man aged 25 to 45 who received the YFV17D yellow fever vaccine. The CDR3 runs from the conserved cysteine through the conserved F or W. The D gene is left open where the match is weak. Part of the rows lack a size; the others show once, few, many or a class for expanded clones.

clone size: many; V gene: TRBV12-3/TRBV12-4; D gene: -; J gene: TRBJ2-3; CDR3 length: 15; CDR3 DNA: TGTGCCAGCAGTTTACTGGGAGACGATGGAGATACGCAGTATTTT; CDR3 protein: CASSLLGDDGDTQYF
clone size: medium-sized; V gene: TRBV12-3/TRBV12-4; D gene: -; J gene: TRBJ2-4; CDR3 length: 17; CDR3 DNA: TGTGCCAGCAGGAATCCATACCTGACTGACGCCAAAAACATTCAGTACTTC; CDR3 protein: CASRNPYLTDAKNIQYF
clone size: many; V gene: TRBV11-3; D gene: -; J gene: TRBJ2-1; CDR3 length: 12; CDR3 DNA: TGTGCCAGCAGCTTAATTGGCAATGAGCAGTTCTTC; CDR3 protein: CASSLIGNEQFF
clone size: many; V gene: TRBV5-1; D gene: -; J gene: TRBJ1-2; CDR3 length: 14; CDR3 DNA: TGCGCCAGCAGCTTGGAGGACAGAAACTATGGCTACACCTTC; CDR3 protein: CASSLEDRNYGYTF
clone size: many; V gene: TRBV20-1; D gene: TRBD2; J gene: TRBJ2-1; CDR3 length: 16; CDR3 DNA: TGCAGTGCTAGCCCCCGGACTAGCGGGAGCTACAATGAGCAGTTCTTC; CDR3 protein: CSASPRTSGSYNEQFF
clone size: -; V gene: TRBV5-6; D gene: -; J gene: TRBJ2-7; CDR3 length: 14; CDR3 DNA: TGTGCCAGCGGCCCCGGACCCCTCTCCTACGAGCAGTACTTC; CDR3 protein: CASGPGPLSYEQYF
clone size: many; V gene: TRBV28; D gene: -; J gene: TRBJ1-4; CDR3 length: 14; CDR3 DNA: TGTGCCAGCAGTTTAACACCGTTACAAGAAAAACTGTTTTTT; CDR3 protein: CASSLTPLQEKLFF
clone size: many; V gene: TRBV15; D gene: -; J gene: TRBJ2-7; CDR3 length: 15; CDR3 DNA: TGTGCCACCAGCAGAGATTCCGGCCTCTCCTACGAGCAGTACTTC; CDR3 protein: CATSRDSGLSYEQYF
clone size: many; V gene: TRBV20-1; D gene: TRBD2; J gene: TRBJ2-7; CDR3 length: 15; CDR3 DNA: TGCAGTGCAGCTGGGACTAGCGGGAACTCCTACGAGCAGTACTTC; CDR3 protein: CSAAGTSGNSYEQYF
clone size: many; V gene: TRBV2; D gene: -; J gene: TRBJ2-5; CDR3 length: 14; CDR3 DNA: TGTGCCAGCAGTCCCAGACAGGTCCTAGAGACCCAGTACTTC; CDR3 protein: CASSPRQVLETQYF
clone size: medium-sized; V gene: TRBV20-1; D gene: TRBD1; J gene: TRBJ2-7; CDR3 length: 14; CDR3 DNA: TGCAGTGCTTACACCGGGACAGGGGATAACGAGCAGTACTTC; CDR3 protein: CSAYTGTGDNEQYF
clone size: many; V gene: TRBV28; D gene: -; J gene: TRBJ1-2; CDR3 length: 14; CDR3 DNA: TGTGCCAGCAGTTCTCCGCTACTTAACTATGGCTACACCTTC; CDR3 protein: CASSSPLLNYGYTF
clone size: many; V gene: TRBV20-1; D gene: -; J gene: TRBJ1-5; CDR3 length: 11; CDR3 DNA: TGCAGTGCTAGAACACTAGGGCCCCAGCATTTT; CDR3 protein: CSARTLGPQHF
clone size: many; V gene: TRBV10-1; D gene: TRBD2; J gene: TRBJ2-7; CDR3 length: 16; CDR3 DNA: TGCGCCAGCAGTGAGTCAGACGGGAGGGGAGAAAGCGAGCAGTACTTC; CDR3 protein: CASSESDGRGESEQYF
clone size: many; V gene: TRBV27; D gene: -; J gene: TRBJ2-7; CDR3 length: 14; CDR3 DNA: TGTGCCAGCAGTCGTTGGGACTCCCCCTACGAGCAGTACTTC; CDR3 protein: CASSRWDSPYEQYF
clone size: many; V gene: TRBV7-2; D gene: -; J gene: TRBJ2-5; CDR3 length: 13; CDR3 DNA: TGTGCCAGCAGCATAAGCACCCAAGAGACCCAGTACTTC; CDR3 protein: CASSISTQETQYF
clone size: many; V gene: TRBV20-1; D gene: TRBD1; J gene: TRBJ1-1; CDR3 length: 15; CDR3 DNA: TGCAGTGCCCCTTCCCTGGACAGGGTTGGGACTGAAGCTTTCTTT; CDR3 protein: CSAPSLDRVGTEAFF
clone size: few; V gene: TRBV7-2; D gene: TRBD2; J gene: TRBJ2-7; CDR3 length: 13; CDR3 DNA: TGTGCCAGCAGCTACAGGCGGGGGACCGAGCAGTACTTC; CDR3 protein: CASSYRRGTEQYF